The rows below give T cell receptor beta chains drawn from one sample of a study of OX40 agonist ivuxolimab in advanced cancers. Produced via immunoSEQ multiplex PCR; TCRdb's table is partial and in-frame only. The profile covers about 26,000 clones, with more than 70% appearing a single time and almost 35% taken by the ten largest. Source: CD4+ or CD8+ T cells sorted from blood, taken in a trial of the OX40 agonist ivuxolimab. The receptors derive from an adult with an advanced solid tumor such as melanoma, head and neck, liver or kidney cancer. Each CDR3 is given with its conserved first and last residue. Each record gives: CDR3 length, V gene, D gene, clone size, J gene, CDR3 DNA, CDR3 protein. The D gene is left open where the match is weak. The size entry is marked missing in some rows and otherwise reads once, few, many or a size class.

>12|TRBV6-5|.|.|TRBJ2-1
TGTGCCAGTAGCAGTAGGTACAATGAGCAGTTCTTC
CASSSRYNEQFF
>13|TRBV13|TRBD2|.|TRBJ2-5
TGTGCCAGCGGACGGGGGGGCGTTGGGACCCAGTACTTC
CASGRGGVGTQYF
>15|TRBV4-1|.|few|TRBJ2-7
TGCGCCAGCAGCCAAGAGGGATATGGTCCCTACGAGCAGTACTTC
CASSQEGYGPYEQYF
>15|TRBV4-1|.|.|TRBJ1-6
TGCGCCAGCAGCCAAGATCGGGGGGAAAATTCACCCCTCCACTTT
CASSQDRGENSPLHF
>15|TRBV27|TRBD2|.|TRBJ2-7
TGTGCCAGCAGCCCTGGGACTAGCGGACTTTACGAGCAGTACTTC
CASSPGTSGLYEQYF
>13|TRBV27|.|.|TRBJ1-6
TGTGCCAGTGGGAGGACAGAGAATTCACCCCTCCACTTT
CASGRTENSPLHF
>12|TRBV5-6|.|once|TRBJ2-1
TGTGCCAGCAGCGGGGCGGGAAATGAGCAGTTCTTC
CASSGAGNEQFF
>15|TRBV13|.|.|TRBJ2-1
TGTGCCAGCAGCTTAGTGGCGGGATACCTCCATGAGCAGTTCTTC
CASSLVAGYLHEQFF
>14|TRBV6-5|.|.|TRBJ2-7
TGTGCCAGCAGTTACGGGGCAGGGTTTGTCGAGCAGTACTTC
CASSYGAGFVEQYF
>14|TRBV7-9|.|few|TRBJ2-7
TGTGCCAGCAGCTCTCGGGACAAGTCCTACGAGCAGTACTTC
CASSSRDKSYEQYF
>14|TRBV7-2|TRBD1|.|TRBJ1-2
TGTGCCAGCAGCGCCCGGGACAGGACTTATGGCTACACCTTC
CASSARDRTYGYTF
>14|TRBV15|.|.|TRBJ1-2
TGTGCCACCAGCACCGAGGACGGATACTATGGCTACACCTTC
CATSTEDGYYGYTF
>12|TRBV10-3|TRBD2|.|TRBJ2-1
TGTGCCATCAGTGGGGGGAGGGGTGAGCAGTTCTTC
CAISGGRGEQFF
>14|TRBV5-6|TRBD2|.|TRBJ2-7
TGTGCCAGCAGCTTGGGCGGGAGCTCCTACGAGCAGTACTTC
CASSLGGSSYEQYF
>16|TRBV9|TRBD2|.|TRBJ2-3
TGTGCCAGCAGTCTGACTAGCGGGAGGTCGGCAGATACGCAGTATTTT
CASSLTSGRSADTQYF
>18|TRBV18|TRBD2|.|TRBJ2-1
TGTGCCAGCTCACCACGGGGGCTAGCGGGAGGGCCTGACGGTGAGCAGTTCTTC
CASSPRGLAGGPDGEQFF
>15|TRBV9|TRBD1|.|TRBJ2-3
TGTGCCAGCAGCGATCAGGGGGCGCTTACAGATACGCAGTATTTT
CASSDQGALTDTQYF
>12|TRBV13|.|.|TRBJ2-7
TGTGCCAGCAGCTTTTTCACGGATGAGCAGTACTTC
CASSFFTDEQYF
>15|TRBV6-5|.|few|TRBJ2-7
TGTGCCAGCAGTTACTCTAGTAACAGTCCCTACGAGCAGTACTTC
CASSYSSNSPYEQYF
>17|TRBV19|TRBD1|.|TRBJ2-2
TGTGCCAGTAGTAACCTCTGGGACAGTCCGAACACCGGGGAGCTGTTTTTT
CASSNLWDSPNTGELFF
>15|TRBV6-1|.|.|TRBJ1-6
TGTGCCAGCAGTGAATTCTTTCTCCCTAATTCACCCCTCCACTTT
CASSEFFLPNSPLHF
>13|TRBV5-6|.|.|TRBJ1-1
TGTGCCAGCAGCTTAACTCGGTGGGGTGAAGCTTTCTTT
CASSLTRWGEAFF
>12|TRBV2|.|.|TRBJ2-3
TGTGCCAGCAGGCACCGGGGAGATACGCAGTATTTT
CASRHRGDTQYF
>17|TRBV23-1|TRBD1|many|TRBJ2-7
TGCGCCAGCAGACCCTGGACAGGCCAACTCCTTTCCTACGAGCAGTACTTC
CASRPWTGQLLSYEQYF
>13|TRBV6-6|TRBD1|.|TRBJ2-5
TGTGCCAGCAGTGACAGGGGAAAAGAGACCCAGTACTTC
CASSDRGKETQYF
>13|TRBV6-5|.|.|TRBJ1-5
TGTGCCAGCAGTTACACTTGGGATCAGCCCCAGCATTTT
CASSYTWDQPQHF
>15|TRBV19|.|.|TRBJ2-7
TGTGCCAGTATCCTCACAGGGAAGGGGTCCTACGAGCAGTACTTC
CASILTGKGSYEQYF
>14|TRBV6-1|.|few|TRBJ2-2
TGTGCCAGCACGAGACAGGTTCGAGGGGGGGAGCTGTTTTTT
CASTRQVRGGELFF
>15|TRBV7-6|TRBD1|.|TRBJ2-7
TGTGCCAGCAGCTCACCACGGACAGGGAACTACGAGCAGTACTTC
CASSSPRTGNYEQYF
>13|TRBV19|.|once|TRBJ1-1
TGTGCCAGTAGTATATCAGGAAACACTGAAGCTTTCTTT
CASSISGNTEAFF
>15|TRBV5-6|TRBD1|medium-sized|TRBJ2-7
TGTGCCAGCAGTCACACTGACAGGGTCTCCTACGAGCAGTACTTC
CASSHTDRVSYEQYF
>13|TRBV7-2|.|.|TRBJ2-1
TGTGCCAGCAGCTTGGGATCCTACAATGAGCAGTTCTTC
CASSLGSYNEQFF
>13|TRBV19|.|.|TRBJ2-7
TGTGCCAGTAGCTACTTCGAGGGATACGAGCAGTACTTC
CASSYFEGYEQYF
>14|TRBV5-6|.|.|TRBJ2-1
TGTGCCAGCAGCTTACCGACCCCCAACAATGAGCAGTTCTTC
CASSLPTPNNEQFF
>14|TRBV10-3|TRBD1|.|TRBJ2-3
TGTGCCGCCCGACAGGGCGTTGGGGCAGATACGCAGTATTTT
CAARQGVGADTQYF
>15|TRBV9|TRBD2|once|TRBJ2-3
TGTGCCAGCAGCGTATTCGGACTAGCCACAGATACGCAGTATTTT
CASSVFGLATDTQYF
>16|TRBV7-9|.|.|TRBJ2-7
TGTGCCAGCAGCTCCGACGGGCAGCGGTACTCCTACGAGCAGTACTTC
CASSSDGQRYSYEQYF
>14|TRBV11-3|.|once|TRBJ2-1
TGTGCCAGCAGCTTAGATGGGTTCGGCAATGAGCAGTTCTTC
CASSLDGFGNEQFF
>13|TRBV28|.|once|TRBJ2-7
TGTGCCAGCAGCCATCTTCTCACGTACGAGCAGTACTTC
CASSHLLTYEQYF
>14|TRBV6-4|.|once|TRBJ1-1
TGTGCCAGCAGTGATAATGGTAGTCCCACTGAAGCTTTCTTT
CASSDNGSPTEAFF
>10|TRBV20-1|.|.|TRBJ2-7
TGCAGTGCTTGGGACTACGAGCAGTACTTC
CSAWDYEQYF